This TCR beta chain derives from a study of cytomegalovirus exposure and HLA in healthy donors. Regarding the study as a whole: Accurate predictions that matched the HLA-A and HLA-B alleles of most subjects were reportedly made from TCR beta sequences. In a later analysis, common viral pathogens appeared linked to several of the most significant clusters. Researchers left out some V segments, among them TRBV6-2 and TRBV6-3, as indistinguishable. An analysis done earlier found most TCR beta V segments productive about 87% or about 30% of the time.

The PCR made use of 60 Vbeta and 13 Jbeta primers. Only in-frame clones appear in the TCRdb table, and some are missing; sequencing was by immunoSEQ multiplex PCR. This sample carries about 130,000 clones, approximately 80% of them seen once, and the ten largest clones take around 1.2%. This CDR3 is 15 amino acids long. V shed 1 base and J 7 bases; nucleotides not matched to a gene: 7. Germline assignment: CDR1 SQVTM and CDR2 ANQGSEA. This clone was seen a few times. Its antigen is currently unknown. Source material: PBMCs. The clonotype was recovered from a man in his fifties or sixties in good health and CMV-seronegative. V usage is TRBV29-1 and J usage is TRBJ1-2; TRBD1 matches at 12 bases. CDR3 nucleotides: TGCAGCGTTGAAGGGGGACAGGGGGCTATAGGTGGCTACACCTTC. Protein: CSVEGGQGAIGGYTF.